The 24 T cell receptor beta chains listed next were all sequenced from one sample in a study of T cell responses to AZD1222 COVID-19 vaccine. TCRdb's table, derived via immunoSEQ multiplex PCR, lists solely in-frame clones and lacks some. Counted here are 150,000 to 200,000 clones, around 90% occurring once; the ten biggest clones make up about 1.5%. The specimen was peripheral blood, collected on day 0 of AZD1222 vaccination. The receptors stem from an adult in good health.

This chain joins TRBV19 and TRBJ1-5, with D possibly TRBD1 on 5 matching bases. Germline values: CDR1 LNHDA, CDR2 SQIVND (reference sequence). Trimming took 5 bases from V and 1 from J, leaving 9 bases between them. This CDR3 region has 14 residues. The CDR3 DNA reads TGTGCCAGTAGTGTCCGACAGAGCAATCAGCCCCAGCATTTT. Protein product: CASSVRQSNQPQHF.

The V call is TRBV18, the J call TRBJ2-3; 8 bases map to TRBD2. The length of the CDR3 is 14 residues. V was clipped by 8 bases and J by 0 bases; unmatched bases: 4. Germline CDR1 KGHSH, CDR2 LQKENI. CDR3 region: CASAGTSSTDTQYF. CDR3 DNA: TGTGCCAGCGCCGGGACTAGTAGCACAGATACGCAGTATTTT.

This chain joins TRBV15 and TRBJ2-7; tentative D call: TRBD2 (5 bases). This CDR3 comprises 13 residues. The germline V gene has CDR1 LNHNV and CDR2 YYDKDF (reference sequence). V was cut by 2 bases and J by 7 bases, with 12 bases left in between. The CDR3 DNA reads as TGTGCCACCAGCAGATCCCCTCGGGATGAGCAGTACTTC. It yields the protein CATSRSPRDEQYF. Filled out from reference TRBV15 and TRBJ2-7, the complete variable domain reads DAMVIQNPRYQVTQFGKPVTLSCSQTLNHNVMYWYQQKSSQAPKLLFHYYDKDFNNEADTPDNFQSRRPNTSFCFLDIRSPGLGDTAMYLCATSRSPRDEQYFGPGTRLTVT.

This chain links TRBV13 with TRBJ2-3; D remains unclear. V was pared by 0 bases and J by 0 bases, with 7 bases between. The V gene's germline CDR1 is PRHDT and CDR2 FYEKMQ (reference sequence). This CDR3 is built from 15 residues. CDR3 amino acids: CASSLGLQSTDTQYF. The CDR3 region has the DNA TGTGCCAGCAGCTTAGGCTTGCAGAGCACAGATACGCAGTATTTT.

This clone has a single count. The V gene is TRBV25-1, the J gene TRBJ1-2; D may be TRBD1 (6 bases). The CDR3 contains 14 residues. In germline, CDR1 is MGHDK, CDR2 SYGVNS. Between the trimmed V and J ends, which lost 4 bases and 6 bases, there was a span of 15 bases. The CDR3 here is CASSAHGGTNGYTF. The CDR3 nucleotides read TGTGCCAGCAGTGCCCATGGGGGGACAAATGGCTACACCTTC.

J is TRBJ2-2 and V is TRBV7-3, with 8 bases that match TRBD1. Unmatched junction bases numbered 10, after V lost 4 bases and J lost 3 bases. Per germline, CDR1 SGHTA and CDR2 FQGTGA. The CDR3 has 17 amino acids. The CDR3 loop reads CASSSTRDRGHTGELFF. The CDR3 DNA is TGTGCCAGCAGCTCAACCCGCGACAGGGGCCACACCGGGGAGCTGTTTTTT. The variable domain in full, completed from reference TRBV7-3 and TRBJ2-2, reads GAGVSQTPSNKVTEKGKYVELRCDPISGHTALYWYRQSLGQGPEFLIYFQGTGAADDSGLPNDRFFAVRPEGSVSTLKIQRTERGDSAVYLCASSSTRDRGHTGELFFGEGSRLTVL.

The chain recombines TRBV24-1 with TRBJ2-1, with TRBD1 matching over 7 bases. Per germline, CDR1 KGHDR and CDR2 SFDVKD. The V gene end was trimmed by 7 bases and the J gene end by 0 bases; junction bases not matched to a gene: 5. The CDR3 is made up of 15 amino acids. CDR3 amino acids: CATSQTGNSYNEQFF. The CDR3, as DNA: TGTGCCACCAGCCAGACAGGGAACTCCTACAATGAGCAGTTCTTC.

This sequence joins TRBV3-1 (or the pseudogene TRBV3-2) and TRBJ2-1; tentative D call: TRBD2 (5 bases). Germline CDR1 is LGHDT and CDR2 is YNNKEL (reference sequence). Trimming removed 4 bases at V and 6 bases at J, with 16 bases between. The CDR3 sequence is 15 residues long. In DNA form, the CDR3 reads TGTGCCAGCAGCCGAGCGAGTGGAGGCCTCAATGAGCAGTTCTTC. Translation: CASSRASGGLNEQFF.

The chain recombines TRBV29-1 with TRBJ2-1; D is unclear. This CDR3 comprises 14 residues. CDR1 SQVTM and CDR2 ANQGSEA come from the germline V gene. Trimming stripped 2 bases from V and 4 bases from J, with 12 bases between. The CDR3 is CSVENRLGYNEQFF. CDR3 nucleotide sequence: TGCAGCGTTGAAAACCGCCTAGGTTACAATGAGCAGTTCTTC.

This chain joins TRBV6-5 and TRBJ1-4; possible D gene TRBD1, 6 bases. V was cut by 2 bases and J by 5 bases, with 12 bases left in between. The CDR3 has 15 amino acids. Germline lookup yields CDR1 MNHEY and CDR2 SVGAGI. CDR3 sequence (DNA): TGTGCCAGCAGTTACAGTCCAGGGGAGAATGAAAAACTGTTTTTT. This sequence encodes CASSYSPGENEKLFF.

This clone came up once. V and J are TRBV5-1 and TRBJ1-2; TRBD1 matches at 7 bases. The length of the CDR3 is 14 residues. The V segment lost 1 base and the J segment 4 bases; nucleotides outside the gene matches: 4. In germline, CDR1 is SGHRS, CDR2 YFSETQ. The CDR3 loop reads CASSLTGEVYGYTF. For the CDR3, the DNA is TGCGCCAGCAGCTTGACAGGGGAGGTCTATGGCTACACCTTC.

This clone was detected only once. The V gene is TRBV12-3 or TRBV12-4, the J gene TRBJ1-2; D might be TRBD1 (5 bases). The CDR3 runs to 13 residues. Trimming stripped 8 bases from V and 4 bases from J, with 14 bases between. DNA of the CDR3: TGTGCCAGCGCGAGGGACGGGGGCTATGGCTACACCTTC. It translates to CASARDGGYGYTF.

This sequence joins TRBV7-8 and TRBJ1-3, with D hard to call. The V gene lost 5 bases and the J gene lost 0 bases, with 17 bases spanning the gap. This CDR3 spans 17 amino acids. CDR1 SGHVS and CDR2 FQNEAQ come from the germline V gene. CDR3 loop: CASSPFGGDSSGNTIYF. As DNA, the CDR3 is TGTGCCAGCAGCCCCTTTGGCGGCGATAGCTCTGGAAACACCATATATTTT.

This clone was observed a handful of times. CDR3 DNA sequence: TGTGCCACGTCGGGGGGGTCTTACGAGCAGTACTTC. Encoded protein: CATSGGSYEQYF. The chain joins TRBV10-3 to TRBJ2-7; 8 bases match TRBD2. Trimming at V came to 10 bases and at J to 4 bases, leaving 6 bases not matched to a gene. The CDR3 is 12 amino acids. Germline values: CDR1 ENHRY, CDR2 SYGVKD.

DNA of the CDR3: TGTGCCAGTAGTACCCCAGGGGTAGGGAATCAGCCCCAGCATTTT. This codes for CASSTPGVGNQPQHF. The chain combines TRBV19 with TRBJ1-5; the D gene is possibly TRBD1 (6 bases). Trimming removed 4 bases at V and 4 bases at J, with 14 bases between. Germline CDR1 reads LNHDA; CDR2 reads SQIVND (reference sequence). The CDR3 extends over 15 amino acids.

The rearrangement uses TRBV24-1 and TRBJ1-1; D ambiguous. The V and J ends lost 4 bases and 1 base respectively, with 12 bases between them. The CDR3 totals 15 residues. Germline V CDR1 and CDR2: KGHDR, SFDVKD. DNA of the CDR3: TGTGCCACCAGTGACCCTAACATGGGGAACACTGAAGCTTTCTTT. Amino acids: CATSDPNMGNTEAFF.

The CDR3 region has the DNA TGTGCCAGCAGCACCATCTCGGGGGCAACAGGGTTGGCCAATGAGCAGTTCTTC. This sequence encodes CASSTISGATGLANEQFF. The rearrangement links TRBV9 to TRBJ2-1; D might be TRBD1 or TRBD2, each matching 6 bases. Germline CDR1 and CDR2: SGDLS and YYNGEE. This CDR3 contains 18 residues. Between the trimmed V and J ends, which lost 4 bases and 6 bases, there was a span of 26 bases.

The chain combines TRBV7-9 with TRBJ2-1, with D uncertain. The germline V gene has CDR1 SEHNR and CDR2 FQNEAQ (reference sequence). Trimming stripped 5 bases from V and 9 bases from J, with 11 bases between. CDR3 length: 12 residues. CDR3 residues: CASSDSSFEQFF. In DNA, the CDR3 is TGTGCCAGCAGCGATAGCTCGTTTGAGCAGTTCTTC. The complete variable domain, with remaining parts taken from reference TRBV7-9 and TRBJ2-1, reads DTGVSQNPRHKITKRGQNVTFRCDPISEHNRLYWYRQTLGQGPEFLTYFQNEAQLEKSRLLSDRFSAERPKGSFSTLEIQRTEQGDSAMYLCASSDSSFEQFFGPGTRLTVL.

The chain is built from TRBV30 and TRBJ1-5; 9 positions match TRBD1. The V gene end was trimmed by 3 bases and the J gene end by 4 bases; junction bases not matched to a gene: 13. The CDR3 is 17 amino acids. Germline loops: CDR1 GTSNPN, CDR2 SVGIG (reference sequence). The CDR3 spells CAWSTRFNRGLNQPQHF. CDR3 bases: TGTGCCTGGAGCACACGCTTTAACAGGGGGCTGAATCAGCCCCAGCATTTT.

This sequence joins TRBV11-2 and TRBJ2-7, with D possibly being TRBD1 or TRBD2 (5 bases each). CDR1 is SGHAT, CDR2 FQNNGV, per germline. This CDR3 is built from 16 residues. The V end lost 1 base, the J end lost 5 bases, and 18 bases lay between the germline ends. The CDR3 reads CASSLAGLTYGDEQYF. As DNA, the CDR3 is TGTGCCAGCAGCTTAGCAGGGCTGACATACGGGGACGAGCAGTACTTC.

This clone was found once. The rearrangement uses TRBV7-8 and TRBJ1-2; D remains unclear. The CDR3 consists of 15 residues. V was cut by 1 base and J by 8 bases, with 17 bases left in between. Germline assignment: CDR1 SGHVS and CDR2 FQNEAQ. The CDR3 nucleotides are TGTGCCAGCAGCTTAGATTTGGGGAGGGTCAACGGCTACACCTTC. This gives the protein CASSLDLGRVNGYTF.

The J gene is TRBJ1-2, the V gene TRBV19; D unresolved. Germline CDR1 LNHDA, CDR2 SQIVND (reference sequence). Trimming shortened V by 5 bases and J by 8 bases, and 15 bases separated the two germline ends. This CDR3 comprises 13 residues. CDR3 bases: TGTGCCAGTAGTCCCACTGCGGTGGGCGGCTACACCTTC. It specifies CASSPTAVGGYTF.

The V gene is TRBV3-1 (or the pseudogene TRBV3-2), the J gene TRBJ1-2, with a possible D match to TRBD1 (6 bases). Germline CDR1 LGHDT, CDR2 YNNKEL (reference sequence). The germline V and J ends were trimmed by 0 bases and 4 bases, with 9 bases remaining between them. The CDR3 contains 14 residues. The CDR3 region has the DNA TGTGCCAGCAGCCAAGATTCGGGGGCCTATGGCTACACCTTC. Protein sequence: CASSQDSGAYGYTF.

The V call is TRBV6-2 or TRBV6-3, the J call TRBJ1-1; possible D gene TRBD1, 6 bases. The CDR3 length is 16 residues. Deletions cut 6 bases from V and 6 bases from J, with 23 bases between. The germline V gene encodes CDR1 MNHEY and CDR2 SVGEGT. Here the CDR3 DNA reads TGTGCCAGCAGCCCCCTTCGACAGGCCGGAAAGGCTGAAGCTTTCTTT. Its protein is CASSPLRQAGKAEAFF.